The 5 T cell receptor beta chains below all came from one sample that was sequenced in a study of blood T cell repertoires in COVID-19. Data came from immunoSEQ multiplex PCR; TCRdb stores just in-frame clones and leaves some out. The table shows 100,000 to 150,000 clones, with approximately 74% occurring only once. The material sequenced was peripheral blood. These receptors were obtained from a man at least 80 years old with COVID-19, enrolled during active disease.

This chain connects TRBV28 to TRBJ1-5; TRBD1 agrees at 9 bases. CDR1 is MDHEN, CDR2 SYDVKM, per germline. The CDR3 loop spans 17 amino acids. The J segment lost 6 bases and the V segment lost 5 bases, leaving 14 bases of the junction unmatched. The CDR3 DNA reads as TGTGCCAGCAGTACAGGAGGGACAGGGAATATTGGTCAGCCCCAGCATTTT. This encodes CASSTGGTGNIGQPQHF.

The rearrangement links TRBV28 to TRBJ2-2; D is possibly TRBD1 (5 bases). The CDR3 has 14 amino acids. Trimming took off 3 bases at V and 10 bases at J, with 15 bases between the two ends. Germline-derived CDR1 and CDR2 are MDHEN and SYDVKM. The CDR3 nucleotides are TGTGCCAGCAGTTTGGTGACGGATGGACAGGAGCTGTTTTTT. This sequence encodes CASSLVTDGQELFF. Combining the CDR3 with reference TRBV28 and TRBJ2-2 gives the whole variable domain DVKVTQSSRYLVKRTGEKVFLECVQDMDHENMFWYRQDPGLGLRLIYFSYDVKMKEKGDIPEGYSVSREKKERFSLILESASTNQTSMYLCASSLVTDGQELFFGEGSRLTVL.

The chain carries TRBV10-3 and TRBJ2-7, with 7 bases lining up with TRBD1. This CDR3 contains 14 residues. Per germline, CDR1 ENHRY and CDR2 SYGVKD. With 9 bases clipped from V and 0 bases from J, the junction kept 8 bases outside the gene matches. In nucleotides, the CDR3 is TGTGCCATGAGACAGGGCACCACCTCCTACGAGCAGTACTTC. As protein: CAMRQGTTSYEQYF.

The genes are TRBV6-4 and TRBJ2-7, with D maybe TRBD2 (6 bases). The V end was cut by 3 bases, the J end by 4 bases, with 19 bases between. CDR3 length: 16 residues. Germline V gene data show CDR1 as MRHNA and CDR2 as SNTAGT. This chain's CDR3 is CASSEPGALVGYEQYF. The CDR3 nucleotides are TGTGCCAGCAGTGAACCGGGAGCTCTAGTTGGGTACGAGCAGTACTTC.

The chain employs TRBV13 and TRBJ1-4; the match to TRBD1 covers 7 bases. Looked up from germline, CDR1 is PRHDT and CDR2 is FYEKMQ (reference sequence). With V trimmed by 4 bases and J by 7 bases, 18 bases remained unmatched. CDR3 length: 18 residues. The CDR3 DNA follows: TGTGCCAGCAGCTCCCTGGGTCTCGGAGGGGGCGAAAGTGAAAAACTGTTTTTT. This translates into CASSSLGLGGGESEKLFF. Supplemented by reference TRBV13 and TRBJ1-4, the full variable domain reads AAGVIQSPRHLIKEKRETATLKCYPIPRHDTVYWYQQGPGQDPQFLISFYEKMQSDKGSIPDRFSAQQFSDYHSELNMSSLELGDSALYFCASSSLGLGGGESEKLFFGSGTQLSVL.